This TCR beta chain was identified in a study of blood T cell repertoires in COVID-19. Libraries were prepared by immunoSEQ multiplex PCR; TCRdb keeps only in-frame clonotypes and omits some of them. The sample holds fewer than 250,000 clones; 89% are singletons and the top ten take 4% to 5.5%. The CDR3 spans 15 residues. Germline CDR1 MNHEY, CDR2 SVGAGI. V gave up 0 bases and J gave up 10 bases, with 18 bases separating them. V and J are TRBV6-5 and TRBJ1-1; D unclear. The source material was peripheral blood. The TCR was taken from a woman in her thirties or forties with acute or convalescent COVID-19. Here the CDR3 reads CASSYSSWQATGAFF. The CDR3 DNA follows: TGTGCCAGCAGTTACTCATCCTGGCAGGCCACCGGAGCTTTCTTT.